The 5 T cell receptor beta chains reported below all come from one sample, sequenced in a study of radiotherapy plus CTLA-4 blockade in lung cancer. Profiled with immunoSEQ multiplex PCR; TCRdb holds only in-frame clones, not every one. Of 50,000 to 65,000 clones in the sample, 77% are singletons; the top ten hold around 4%. Here the sequenced sample was peripheral blood, taken from a patient treated with radiotherapy plus ipilimumab. The receptors here all came from a human donor with non-small cell lung cancer who had a partial response to radiotherapy plus ipilimumab.

The V call is TRBV30, the J call TRBJ1-5, with D possibly TRBD1 on 6 matching bases. V lost 2 bases and J 7 bases, leaving 18 bases between the germline ends. Germline values: CDR1 GTSNPN, CDR2 SVGIG (reference sequence). The CDR3 has 15 amino acids. This CDR3 reads CAWSPDRQAQQPQHF. The CDR3 nucleotides read TGTGCCTGGAGTCCCGACAGGCAGGCCCAACAGCCCCAGCATTTT.

The table lists this clone with a few counts. The V gene is TRBV5-5, the J gene TRBJ2-7, with D hard to call. V was shortened by 3 bases and J by 0 bases, with 13 bases between the two germline ends. Germline V gene data show CDR1 as SGHKS and CDR2 as YYEKEE (reference sequence). The CDR3 spans 15 residues. The CDR3 nucleotides are TGTGCCAGCAGCTCAAATCTACGATACTCCTACGAGCAGTACTTC. Translating it yields CASSSNLRYSYEQYF.

The chain employs TRBV5-1 and TRBJ1-5; D ambiguous. The CDR3 runs to 14 residues. CDR1 SGHRS and CDR2 YFSETQ come from the germline V gene. V dropped 0 bases and J dropped 2 bases, with 6 bases sitting between them. This CDR3 is CASSLDGGNQPQHF. The CDR3 nucleotides read TGCGCCAGCAGCTTGGACGGGGGCAATCAGCCCCAGCATTTT.

The J gene is TRBJ2-1, the V gene TRBV9, with a weak D call TRBD2 (6 bases). Per the germline V gene, CDR1 is SGDLS and CDR2 is YYNGEE. The CDR3 has 14 residues. V was pared by 3 bases and J by 2 bases, with 9 bases between. CDR3 protein: CASSARGTYNEQFF. The DNA for the CDR3 is TGTGCCAGCAGCGCACGGGGGACCTACAATGAGCAGTTCTTC. Variable domain in full (rest from reference TRBV9 and TRBJ2-1): DSGVTQTPKHLITATGQRVTLRCSPRSGDLSVYWYQQSLDQGLQFLIQYYNGEERAKGNILERFSAQQFPDLHSELNLSSLELGDSALYFCASSARGTYNEQFFGPGTRLTVL.

This chain connects TRBV11-1 to TRBJ2-5; 15 bases are shared with TRBD2. The V gene's germline CDR1 is SGHAT and CDR2 FQDESV (reference sequence). This CDR3 has 17 amino acids. The V segment lost 5 bases and the J segment 0 bases; nucleotides outside the gene matches: 4. CDR3 protein: CASSLGLAGGYQETQYF. CDR3 nucleotide sequence: TGTGCCAGCAGCCTGGGACTAGCGGGGGGTTACCAAGAGACCCAGTACTTC.